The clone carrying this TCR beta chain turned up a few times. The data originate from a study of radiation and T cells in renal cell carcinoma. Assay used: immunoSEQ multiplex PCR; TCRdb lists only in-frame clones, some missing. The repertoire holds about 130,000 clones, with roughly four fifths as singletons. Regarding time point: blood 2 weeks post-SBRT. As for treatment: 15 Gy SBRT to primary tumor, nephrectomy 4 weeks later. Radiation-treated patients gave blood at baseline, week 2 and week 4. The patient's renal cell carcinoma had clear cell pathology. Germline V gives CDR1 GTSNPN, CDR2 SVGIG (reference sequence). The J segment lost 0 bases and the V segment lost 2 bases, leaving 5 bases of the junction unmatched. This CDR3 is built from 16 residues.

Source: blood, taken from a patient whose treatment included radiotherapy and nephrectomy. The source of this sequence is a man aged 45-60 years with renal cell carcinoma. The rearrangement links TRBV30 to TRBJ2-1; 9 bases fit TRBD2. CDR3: CAWSTPGLASYNEQFF. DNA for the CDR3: TGTGCCTGGAGTACTCCGGGACTAGCCTCCTACAATGAGCAGTTCTTC.